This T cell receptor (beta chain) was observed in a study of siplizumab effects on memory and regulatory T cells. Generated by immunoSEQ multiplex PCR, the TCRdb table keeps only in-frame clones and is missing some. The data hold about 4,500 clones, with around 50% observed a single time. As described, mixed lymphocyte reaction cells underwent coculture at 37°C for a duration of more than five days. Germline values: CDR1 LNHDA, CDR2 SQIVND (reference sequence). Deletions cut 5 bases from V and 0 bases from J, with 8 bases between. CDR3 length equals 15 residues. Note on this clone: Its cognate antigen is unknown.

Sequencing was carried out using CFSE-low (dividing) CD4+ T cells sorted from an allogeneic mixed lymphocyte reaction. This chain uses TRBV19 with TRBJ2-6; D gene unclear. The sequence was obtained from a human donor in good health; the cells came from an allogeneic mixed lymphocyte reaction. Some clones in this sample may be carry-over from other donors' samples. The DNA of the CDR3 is TGTGCCAGTAGTCCAATCCACTCTGGGGCCAACGTCCTGACTTTC. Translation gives CASSPIHSGANVLTF.